This T cell receptor beta chain derives from a study of CD8 T cells in Susac syndrome. CDR3 length equals 12 residues. Germline V gene lookup returns CDR1 DFQATT and CDR2 SNEGSKA (reference sequence). Between the trimmed V and J ends, which lost 5 bases and 2 bases, there was a span of 9 bases. RNA in amounts of roughly 0.45 to 1 ug was reverse transcribed with random hexamers. TCRdb analysed the immunoSEQ multiplex PCR reads with MiXCR anew, one entry per CDR3 protein. The sample includes approximately 190,000 distinct CDR3 sequences, around 93% of them seen just once. TCR beta from blood CD8+ and CD4+ T cells was sequenced.

The sample comprised CD8+ T cells from PBMCs. The receptor was derived from a human donor with Susac syndrome. The rearrangement links TRBV20-1 to TRBJ1-2; no clear D gene. The CDR3 sequence is CSAPLANYGYTF. CDR3 DNA sequence: TGCAGTGCTCCCCTTGCGAACTATGGCTACACCTTC.